One and the same sample provided the 7 T cell receptor beta chains below, sequenced in a study of PD-1 blockade in classical Hodgkin lymphoma. Indicated time point: newly diagnosed, previously untreated cHL patient sample. Investigators isolated CD4+ T cells from thawed PBMCs through magnetic negative selection. Libraries were prepared by immunoSEQ multiplex PCR; TCRdb keeps only in-frame clonotypes and omits some of them. The sample records about 23,000 clones, roughly 90% being singletons. Sample: CD4+ T cells from blood. These receptor sequences come from a human donor with classical Hodgkin lymphoma.

The V gene is TRBV14, the J gene TRBJ2-2; tentatively, D is TRBD2 (5 bases). Germline CDR1 SGHDN, CDR2 FVKESK. Trimming removed 1 base from V and 4 bases from J, with 22 bases in between. There are 19 residues in the CDR3. The CDR3 bases are TGTGCCAGCAGCCAAGGGTACCCGTGGTCCCGCCGGGGCACCGGGGAGCTGTTTTTT. Translated, it gives CASSQGYPWSRRGTGELFF.

This clone was seen only once. The chain uses TRBV2 and TRBJ2-1; TRBD2 matches at 11 bases. Germline values: CDR1 SNHLY, CDR2 FYNNEI. V dropped 6 bases and J dropped 9; count of bases not matched to a gene: 13. The CDR3 is 16 residues long. CDR3 nucleotides: TGTGCCAGCAGCGGTAGCGGGAGGGCCGGTTTCGTTGAGCAGTTCTTC. Amino acids: CASSGSGRAGFVEQFF.

This chain joins TRBV27 and TRBJ2-3, with D perhaps assigned TRBD1 or TRBD2 (5 bases each). V lost 5 bases and J lost 3, with 21 bases in between. Germline V gives CDR1 MNHEY, CDR2 SMNVEV (reference sequence). CDR3 size: 17 residues. In nucleotides, the CDR3 is TGTGCCAGCAGTCCTATCGGAAGCGGATGGGGGACAGATACGCAGTATTTT. It encodes CASSPIGSGWGTDTQYF.

The chain recombines TRBV11-1 with TRBJ2-3; 9 bases are shared with TRBD1. The CDR3 sequence is 15 residues long. J lost 1 base, V lost 5 bases, and 4 bases had no gene match. From germline, CDR1 is SGHAT and CDR2 FQDESV (reference sequence). CDR3 nucleotides: TGTGCCAGCAGCCCCAGGGACAGGGGCACAGATACGCAGTATTTT. Its translation is CASSPRDRGTDTQYF.

This clone was seen a single time. The chain has TRBV2 and TRBJ2-3; 14 nucleotides agree with TRBD2. V gave up 8 bases and J gave up 6 bases; unmatched junction bases: 7. Germline loops: CDR1 SNHLY, CDR2 FYNNEI. The CDR3 runs to 15 residues. The DNA for the CDR3 is TGTGCCAGCTCTGCCGGGACTAGCGGGAGTGATACGCAGTATTTT. This encodes CASSAGTSGSDTQYF.

The sample holds one count of this clone. The V call is TRBV27, the J call TRBJ1-5, with TRBD1 as a possible D gene (6 bases). Germline CDR1 and CDR2: MNHEY and SMNVEV (reference sequence). CDR3 length equals 17 residues. V was trimmed by 4 bases and J by 4 bases, leaving 20 bases between them. The CDR3 DNA follows: TGTGCCAGCAGTTCCTTATCCATCCCGACAGGTAATCAGCCCCAGCATTTT. This codes for CASSSLSIPTGNQPQHF.

The CDR3 protein is CAISDRSAEAFF. In nucleotides, the CDR3 is TGTGCCATCAGTGACAGGTCTGCTGAAGCTTTCTTT. The J gene is TRBJ1-1, the V gene TRBV10-3; D uncertain. Germline V gene data show CDR1 as ENHRY and CDR2 as SYGVKD. The CDR3 covers 12 residues. Trimming removed 3 bases from V and 6 bases from J, with 8 bases in between.